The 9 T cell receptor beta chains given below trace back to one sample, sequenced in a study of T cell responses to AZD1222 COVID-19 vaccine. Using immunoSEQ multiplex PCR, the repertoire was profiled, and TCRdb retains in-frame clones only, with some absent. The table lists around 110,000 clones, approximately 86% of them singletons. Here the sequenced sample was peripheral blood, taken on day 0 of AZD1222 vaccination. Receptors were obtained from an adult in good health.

CDR3 DNA sequence: TGTGCCAGCAGCGTGCCAGGAGATTCACCCCTCCACTTT. Translated: CASSVPGDSPLHF. The chain employs TRBV11-1 and TRBJ1-6, with no clear D. The V end lost 5 bases, the J end lost 8 bases, and 10 bases lay between the germline ends. The germline V gene has CDR1 SGHAT and CDR2 FQDESV (reference sequence). This CDR3 comprises 13 residues.

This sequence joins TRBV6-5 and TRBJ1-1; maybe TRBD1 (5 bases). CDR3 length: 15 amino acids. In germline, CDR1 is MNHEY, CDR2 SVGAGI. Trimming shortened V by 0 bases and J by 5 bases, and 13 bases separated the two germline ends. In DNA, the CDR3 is TGTGCCAGCAGTTACTCGGGGGGTCTTAGGACTGAAGCTTTCTTT. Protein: CASSYSGGLRTEAFF.

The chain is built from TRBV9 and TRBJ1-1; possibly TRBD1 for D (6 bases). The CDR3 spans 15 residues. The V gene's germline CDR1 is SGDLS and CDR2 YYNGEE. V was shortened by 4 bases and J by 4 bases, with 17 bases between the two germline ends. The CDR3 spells CASSLRTAMGTEAFF. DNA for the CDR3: TGTGCCAGCAGCCTACGGACAGCGATGGGCACTGAAGCTTTCTTT.

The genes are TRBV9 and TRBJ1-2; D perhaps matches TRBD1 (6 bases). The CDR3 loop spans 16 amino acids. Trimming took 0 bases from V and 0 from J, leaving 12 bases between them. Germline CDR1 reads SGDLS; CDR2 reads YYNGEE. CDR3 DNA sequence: TGTGCCAGCAGCGTAGTTTCTGGACAGCCTAACTATGGCTACACCTTC. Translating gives CASSVVSGQPNYGYTF.

CDR3 in amino acids: CASSVLAGGYEQYF. CDR3 DNA: TGCGCCAGCAGCGTCCTAGCCGGGGGCTACGAGCAGTACTTC. V and J are TRBV5-1 and TRBJ2-7, with D possibly matching TRBD2 (6 bases). The V end was cut by 4 bases, the J end by 3 bases, with 14 bases between. CDR1 is SGHRS, CDR2 YFSETQ, per germline. This CDR3 has 14 residues.

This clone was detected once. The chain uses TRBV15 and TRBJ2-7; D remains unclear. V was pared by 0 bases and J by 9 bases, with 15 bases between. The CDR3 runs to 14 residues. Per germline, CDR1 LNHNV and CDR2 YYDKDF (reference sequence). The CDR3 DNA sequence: TGTGCCACCAGCAGAGATCGGCGTGGACCTGGGCAGTACTTC. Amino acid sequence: CATSRDRRGPGQYF.

The CDR3 loop is CASNRQGNNQPQHF. For the CDR3, the DNA is TGTGCCAGCAACCGACAGGGGAACAATCAGCCCCAGCATTTT. The rearrangement links TRBV9 to TRBJ1-5; 8 nucleotides match TRBD1. This CDR3 is 14 amino acids long. Trimming removed 6 bases from V and 3 bases from J; junction bases left unmatched: 5. Germline CDR1 is SGDLS and CDR2 is YYNGEE.

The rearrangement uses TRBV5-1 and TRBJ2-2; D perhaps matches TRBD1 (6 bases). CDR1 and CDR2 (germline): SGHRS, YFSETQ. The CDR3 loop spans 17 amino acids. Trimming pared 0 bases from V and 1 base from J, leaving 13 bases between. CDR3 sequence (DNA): TGCGCCAGCAGCTTGGGACACAGGGACAAGAACACCGGGGAGCTGTTTTTT. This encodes CASSLGHRDKNTGELFF.

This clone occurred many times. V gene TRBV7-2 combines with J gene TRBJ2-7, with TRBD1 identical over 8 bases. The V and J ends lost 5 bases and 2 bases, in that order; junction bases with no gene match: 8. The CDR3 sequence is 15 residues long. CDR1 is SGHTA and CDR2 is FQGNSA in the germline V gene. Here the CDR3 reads CASSPRRQGTYEQYF. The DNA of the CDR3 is TGTGCCAGCAGCCCCCGTCGACAGGGGACCTACGAGCAGTACTTC.